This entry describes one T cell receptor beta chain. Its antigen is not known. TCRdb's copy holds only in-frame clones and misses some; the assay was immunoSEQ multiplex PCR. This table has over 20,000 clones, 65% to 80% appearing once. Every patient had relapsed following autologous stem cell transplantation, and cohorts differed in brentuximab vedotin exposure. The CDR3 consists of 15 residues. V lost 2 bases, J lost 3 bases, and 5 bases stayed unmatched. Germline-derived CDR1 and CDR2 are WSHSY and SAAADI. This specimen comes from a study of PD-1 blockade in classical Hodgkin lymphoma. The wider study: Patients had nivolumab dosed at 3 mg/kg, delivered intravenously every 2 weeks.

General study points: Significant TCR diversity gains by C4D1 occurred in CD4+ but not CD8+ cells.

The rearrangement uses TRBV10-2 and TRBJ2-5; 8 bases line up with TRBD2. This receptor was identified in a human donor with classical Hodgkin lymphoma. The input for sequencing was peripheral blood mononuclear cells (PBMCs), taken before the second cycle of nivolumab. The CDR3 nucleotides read TGCGCCAGCAGTGAGCCGGGAGGGCCCAAAGAGACCCAGTACTTC. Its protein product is CASSEPGGPKETQYF.